The 32 T cell receptor beta chains below all came from one sample that was sequenced in a study of cytomegalovirus exposure and HLA in healthy donors. The primer mix had 60 Vbeta and 13 Jbeta primers. The protocol was immunoSEQ multiplex PCR, while the TCRdb copy is restricted to in-frame clones and leaves out a portion. The profile shows 200,000 to 250,000 clones, about 78% of them singletons. Sample: PBMCs. The receptors here all came from a male donor in good health and CMV-seronegative.

The V and J genes are TRBV2 and TRBJ2-7; 10 positions agree with TRBD1. CDR1 SNHLY and CDR2 FYNNEI come from the germline V gene. The CDR3 is made up of 14 amino acids. V dropped 11 bases and J dropped 5; count of bases not matched to a gene: 12. CDR3 region: CAPSIGDRGHEQYF. DNA for the CDR3: TGTGCCCCTAGCATAGGTGACAGGGGGCACGAGCAGTACTTC.

The chain is built from TRBV19 and TRBJ1-1; D is possibly TRBD1 (6 bases). The V gene lost 3 bases and the J gene lost 5 bases, with 13 bases spanning the gap. The CDR3 runs 14 residues. CDR1 and CDR2 (germline): LNHDA, SQIVND (reference sequence). DNA for the CDR3: TGTGCCAGTAGTATTGGGGGCTCGCAGACTGAAGCTTTCTTT. Translation gives CASSIGGSQTEAFF. The full variable domain, completed using reference TRBV19 and TRBJ1-1, is DGGITQSPKYLFRKEGQNVTLSCEQNLNHDAMYWYRQDPGQGLRLIYYSQIVNDFQKGDIAEGYSVSREKKESFPLTVTSAQKNPTAFYLCASSIGGSQTEAFFGQGTRLTVV.

This clone showed up just once. Other DNA sequences in the same sample also yield this CDR3. V and J are TRBV7-6 and TRBJ2-1; TRBD2 matches 8 bases. J gave up 0 bases and V 0 bases, and 4 bases lay outside the gene matches. Germline V gene data show CDR1 as SGHVS and CDR2 as FNYEAQ. The CDR3 sequence is 17 residues long. CDR3 region: CASSLAPSGSSYNEQFF. The CDR3 DNA sequence: TGTGCCAGCAGCTTAGCGCCCAGCGGGAGCTCCTACAATGAGCAGTTCTTC.

This chain links TRBV21-1 with TRBJ1-5; the table's D call TRBD1 went unverified against the DNA. TRBV21-1 is listed as a pseudogene. The CDR3 spans 16 residues. The CDR3 sequence is CASSTLRGLSNQPQHF. For the CDR3, the DNA is TGTGCCAGCAGCACCCTCAGGGGGCTGAGCAATCAGCCCCAGCATTTT.

The rearrangement uses TRBV19 and TRBJ2-3; D uncertain. V was trimmed by 6 bases and J by 3 bases, leaving 7 bases between them. This CDR3 contains 12 residues. CDR1 is LNHDA and CDR2 is SQIVND in the germline V gene (reference sequence). CDR3 sequence reads: CASSPKTDTQYF. CDR3 nucleotides: TGTGCCAGTAGCCCTAAGACAGATACGCAGTATTTT.

V gene TRBV2 combines with J gene TRBJ1-2; TRBD1 is a possible D gene (6 bases). The V gene's germline CDR1 is SNHLY and CDR2 FYNNEI. Trimming took off 6 bases at V and 8 bases at J, with 16 bases between the two ends. This CDR3 is 13 amino acids long. CDR3 in DNA: TGTGCCAGCAGGCTGAACAACAGGGACGGCTACACCTTC. Protein sequence: CASRLNNRDGYTF.

This clone was detected only a few times. DNA of the CDR3: TGTGCCAGCAGCCAAGAACGGACAGGGGTCGGAAACACCATATATTTT. This codes for CASSQERTGVGNTIYF. The chain has TRBV14 and TRBJ1-3, with TRBD1 matching 9 bases. CDR3 length equals 16 residues. V gave up 0 bases and J gave up 4 bases; unmatched junction bases: 4. Germline CDR1 is SGHDN and CDR2 is FVKESK.

This clone was recorded once. The rearrangement joins TRBV28 to TRBJ2-1; the match to TRBD2 covers 11 bases. Germline V gene sequence: CDR1 MDHEN, CDR2 SYDVKM. The CDR3 spans 17 residues. The V and J ends lost 8 bases and 6 bases, in that order; junction bases with no gene match: 15. CDR3 coding DNA: TGTGCCAGCTCGGGAAAGACTAGCGGGGCTAGTGGCAATGAGCAGTTCTTC. Amino acids: CASSGKTSGASGNEQFF.

The rearrangement uses TRBV19 and TRBJ2-3, with D maybe TRBD2 (6 bases). V was trimmed by 7 bases and J by 1 base, leaving 18 bases between them. Germline V gene data show CDR1 as LNHDA and CDR2 as SQIVND (reference sequence). CDR3 length: 16 amino acids. The CDR3 DNA is TGTGCCAGTATGGATCCGAGGGCTAGCGGCACAGATACGCAGTATTTT. Its protein is CASMDPRASGTDTQYF.

This chain links TRBV27 with TRBJ2-5; 8 positions match TRBD1. The better agreement between TRBJ2-7 and the DNA end casts doubt on the J call. The germline CDR1 and CDR2 sequences are MNHEY and SMNVEV (reference sequence). The CDR3 totals 15 residues. The CDR3 DNA reads TGTGCCAGCAGCCATCGTAGACAGGGGAGGTACGAGCAGTACTTC. Its translation is CASSHRRQGRYEQYF.

The J gene is TRBJ2-7, the V gene TRBV19; TRBD2 matches 10 bases. Germline-derived CDR1 and CDR2 are LNHDA and SQIVND (reference sequence). This CDR3 spans 15 amino acids. The V gene end was trimmed by 4 bases and the J gene end by 4 bases; junction bases not matched to a gene: 7. CDR3 sequence: CASSTLAGVSYEQYF. Here the CDR3 DNA reads TGTGCCAGTAGTACCCTAGCGGGAGTGTCGTACGAGCAGTACTTC.

The gene calls are TRBV11-2 and TRBJ2-5; a possible D gene is TRBD1 (5 bases). Germline CDR1 and CDR2: SGHAT and FQNNGV. V lost 0 bases and J lost 12, with 11 bases in between. The CDR3 loop spans 12 amino acids. The CDR3 loop reads CASSLETAREYF. CDR3 bases: TGTGCCAGCAGCTTAGAGACAGCCCGGGAGTACTTC.

The rearrangement joins TRBV2 to TRBJ2-7; maybe TRBD1 (6 bases). Germline V gene data show CDR1 as SNHLY and CDR2 as FYNNEI. This CDR3 is built from 15 residues. Trimming left V 3 bases short and J 4 bases short, with 16 bases between. The CDR3 bases are TGTGCCAGCAGTGAGCAGGGGAAGCTCCCATACGAGCAGTACTTC. Protein product: CASSEQGKLPYEQYF.

This chain's CDR3 is CASSVGLAGVGSSYEQYF. The CDR3 bases are TGTGCCAGCAGCGTAGGTCTAGCGGGAGTCGGGAGCTCCTACGAGCAGTACTTC. The chain combines TRBV9 with TRBJ2-7; 10 bases align to TRBD2. The CDR3 runs to 18 residues. After removal of 0 bases from V and 0 bases from J, the junction contained 9 bases not matched to a gene. The germline gives CDR1 SGDLS, CDR2 YYNGEE.

J is TRBJ2-5 and V is TRBV27, with a tentative D call TRBD2 (6 bases). The J call may be wrong; the DNA end is better matched by TRBJ2-7. The germline V gene encodes CDR1 MNHEY and CDR2 SMNVEV (reference sequence). The CDR3 has 13 residues. The CDR3 protein is CASSKMTSSEQYF. The CDR3 nucleotides are TGTGCCAGCAGTAAGATGACTAGTTCCGAGCAGTACTTC.

This chain connects TRBV7-3 to TRBJ2-7, with D possibly matching TRBD1 (7 bases). The CDR3 consists of 13 residues. The germline CDR1 and CDR2 sequences are SGHTA and FQGTGA. The V end was cut by 2 bases, the J end by 6 bases, with 11 bases between. For the CDR3, the DNA is TGTGCCAGCAGCTTATTCCAGGGGGGCGAGCAGTACTTC. It encodes CASSLFQGGEQYF.

The chain uses TRBV7-9 and TRBJ2-1; D gene uncertain. V lost 5 bases and J 1 base, leaving 9 bases between the germline ends. The CDR3 is 14 amino acids. Germline V gene lookup returns CDR1 SEHNR and CDR2 FQNEAQ (reference sequence). The chain's CDR3 is CASSHEASYNEQFF. Written as DNA, the CDR3 is TGTGCCAGCAGCCACGAAGCGTCCTACAATGAGCAGTTCTTC.

CDR3 bases: TGCGCCAGCAGCTTGGAGGGGCCGGGCACTGAAGCTTTCTTT. The encoded protein is CASSLEGPGTEAFF. This chain links TRBV5-1 with TRBJ1-1; D is possibly TRBD1 (5 bases). Germline V gene lookup returns CDR1 SGHRS and CDR2 YFSETQ. There are 14 residues in the CDR3. V was clipped by 0 bases and J by 4 bases, with 10 bases between them.

On this clone: At one of its ends the junction is not consistent with the germline gene, which may arise from a read error. The chain links TRBV7-9 to TRBJ2-6, with D perhaps TRBD2 (5 bases). Germline V gives CDR1 SEHNR, CDR2 FQNEAQ (reference sequence). The CDR3 has 18 residues. CDR3: CSSNNWGENPPGANVLTF. The CDR3 bases are TGTTCCAGCAACAATTGGGGAGAAAACCCTCCTGGGGCCAACGTCCTGACTTTC.

This chain links TRBV25-1 with TRBJ2-7; TRBD2 agrees at 8 bases. There are 13 residues in the CDR3. J gave up 5 bases and V 6 bases, and 6 bases lay outside the gene matches. Germline-derived CDR1 and CDR2 are MGHDK and SYGVNS. The DNA of the CDR3 is TGTGCCAGCAGCACGGGGGGGGGTAACGAGCAGTACTTC. Translated, it gives CASSTGGGNEQYF.

The CDR3 DNA sequence: TGTGCCAGTAGTATAGTTAGCGGGGGAGCTTCCTACGAGCAGTACTTC. Its translation is CASSIVSGGASYEQYF. The chain uses TRBV19 and TRBJ2-7; the match to TRBD2 covers 9 bases. CDR1 and CDR2 (germline): LNHDA, SQIVND (reference sequence). This CDR3 region has 16 residues. The V segment lost 1 base and the J segment 1 base; nucleotides outside the gene matches: 5. The full variable domain, with the rest looked up from reference TRBV19 and TRBJ2-7, is DGGITQSPKYLFRKEGQNVTLSCEQNLNHDAMYWYRQDPGQGLRLIYYSQIVNDFQKGDIAEGYSVSREKKESFPLTVTSAQKNPTAFYLCASSIVSGGASYEQYFGPGTRLTVT.

CDR3 loop: CASSSDRGNYGYTF. In DNA form, the CDR3 reads TGTGCCAGCAGTTCGGACAGGGGAAACTATGGCTACACCTTC. The chain carries TRBV5-6 and TRBJ1-2; 9 positions agree with TRBD1. The CDR3 consists of 14 residues. Trimming removed 5 bases from V and 2 bases from J; junction bases left unmatched: 4. Germline assignment: CDR1 SGHDT and CDR2 YYEEEE.

The V and J genes are TRBV9 and TRBJ2-7; D perhaps matches TRBD1 (6 bases). Germline loops: CDR1 SGDLS, CDR2 YYNGEE. Trimming pared 0 bases from V and 1 base from J, leaving 14 bases between. The CDR3 covers 16 residues. CDR3 sequence: CASSVAGDSLSYEQYF. The CDR3 DNA follows: TGTGCCAGCAGCGTAGCAGGGGATAGCCTTTCCTACGAGCAGTACTTC. Drawing the rest from reference TRBV9 and TRBJ2-7, the complete variable domain is DSGVTQTPKHLITATGQRVTLRCSPRSGDLSVYWYQQSLDQGLQFLIQYYNGEERAKGNILERFSAQQFPDLHSELNLSSLELGDSALYFCASSVAGDSLSYEQYFGPGTRLTVT.

The sample holds one count of this clone. The chain employs TRBV5-1 and TRBJ1-2; D is undetermined. The CDR3 sequence is 13 residues long. The V gene's germline CDR1 is SGHRS and CDR2 YFSETQ. V lost 6 bases and J lost 5, with 14 bases in between. The DNA for the CDR3 is TGCGCCAGCACCCCCCCAGGACTTTATGGCTACACCTTC. Its protein product is CASTPPGLYGYTF.

This clone occurred a few times. In DNA form, the CDR3 reads TGCAGTGACAGCCAAACAGATACGCAGTATTTT. Its protein product is CSDSQTDTQYF. This chain uses TRBV29-1 with TRBJ2-3, with TRBD1 as a possible D gene (5 bases). CDR1 and CDR2 from the germline V gene are SQVTM and ANQGSEA. This CDR3 comprises 11 residues.

This chain links TRBV5-1 with TRBJ2-3, with D hard to call. Trimming removed 6 bases from V and 3 bases from J, with 14 bases in between. CDR1 and CDR2 (germline): SGHRS, YFSETQ. The CDR3 sequence is 14 residues long. The CDR3 DNA follows: TGCGCCAGCACCACCTACGTATCAACAGATACGCAGTATTTT. Protein product: CASTTYVSTDTQYF.

This clone was found once. The chain recombines TRBV6-1 with TRBJ1-1; tentative D call: TRBD1 (6 bases). Germline values: CDR1 MNHNS, CDR2 SASEGT. V was cut by 4 bases and J by 1 base, with 10 bases left in between. This CDR3 region has 14 residues. CDR3: CASSGTDSNTEAFF. In DNA, the CDR3 is TGTGCCAGCAGTGGGACAGATTCGAACACTGAAGCTTTCTTT.

The CDR3 is CASRTTSGKTGELFF. In nucleotides, the CDR3 is TGCGCCAGCAGGACGACTAGCGGGAAAACCGGGGAGCTGTTTTTT. The V and J genes are TRBV5-1 and TRBJ2-2, with 11 bases identical to TRBD2. Losses at the gene ends were 5 bases for V and 5 bases for J; bases not matched to a gene: 5. The CDR3 spans 15 residues. Germline loops: CDR1 SGHRS, CDR2 YFSETQ.

The chain carries TRBV6-1 and TRBJ1-5; D unclear. Germline CDR1 is MNHNS and CDR2 is SASEGT. The length of the CDR3 is 17 residues. Trimming cost V 1 base and J 0 bases, with 13 bases left between them. The CDR3 loop is CASSEGGGLNSNQPQHF. DNA of the CDR3: TGTGCCAGCAGTGAAGGGGGTGGACTAAATAGCAATCAGCCCCAGCATTTT.

The V call is TRBV4-1, the J call TRBJ1-3; D unresolved. V was shortened by 8 bases and J by 0 bases, with 14 bases between the two germline ends. Germline-derived CDR1 and CDR2 are MGHRA and YSYEKL. This CDR3 comprises 15 residues. CDR3 sequence reads: CASRVTDTSGNTIYF. CDR3 sequence (DNA): TGCGCCAGCCGCGTAACCGACACCTCTGGAAACACCATATATTTT.

This sequence joins TRBV5-1 and TRBJ2-1, with 7 bases aligning to TRBD2. V lost 2 bases, J lost 0 bases, and 8 bases stayed unmatched. CDR1 and CDR2 (germline): SGHRS, YFSETQ. The CDR3 covers 17 residues. The CDR3 loop reads CASSFLGGGSSYNEQFF. CDR3 nucleotides: TGCGCCAGCAGCTTTCTAGGCGGCGGGAGCTCCTACAATGAGCAGTTCTTC.

The chain employs TRBV4-1 and TRBJ1-6; 7 bases line up with TRBD1. Per germline, CDR1 MGHRA and CDR2 YSYEKL. V lost 2 bases, J lost 2 bases, and 3 bases stayed unmatched. The CDR3 is 16 residues long. CDR3 DNA: TGCGCCAGCAGCCAAACCGGGACAGCCTATAATTCACCCCTCCACTTT. Translation: CASSQTGTAYNSPLHF.